Given below is one T cell receptor (beta chain) in context. Its antigen remains undetermined. No much larger clone exists at a distance of one base, and base qualities are not known. Per the publication, the time point label means: week 5, during vaccination. Each vaccine dose was 300 ug of a 20-mer mutant IDH1 peptide in Montanide, given subcutaneously with topical imiquimod. All donors had newly diagnosed IDH1-mutant astrocytomas of WHO grade 3 or 4 that showed loss of nuclear ATRX. The samples were drawn from NOA16, a multicentre, single-arm, open-label phase I trial in Germany that tested a mutant IDH1 peptide vaccine in humans for the first time. The DNeasy Blood and Tissue Kit was used to extract genomic DNA from EDTA blood for TCRB sequencing. This entry comes from a study of a mutant IDH1 vaccine in newly diagnosed glioma (dated by TCRdb to the early 2020s). At the level of the whole study: Patients were given eight vaccinations, in weeks 1, 3, 5, 7, 11, 15, 19 and 23, which matched visits V03 through V10. Of the approximately 33 treated patients, approximately 62% were male and around 40% were female, and the mean age was approximately 40 years. Prior to enrollment, standard therapy consisting of radiotherapy alone, temozolomide alone, or radiochemotherapy with temozolomide had been administered to patients, with the combination being received by most patients. Vaccination started 4-6 weeks after radiotherapy alone, or was given together with temozolomide cycles in the groups whose treatment included chemotherapy. Six visits were used for peripheral blood collection: V03 (baseline), V05, V07, V10, V12 and V13. Longitudinal TCRB deep sequencing was done for 25 to 30 treated patients, wherever samples were available for exploratory analyses.

Overall study results and their limits: Availability determined which PBMC samples were chosen for TCRB deep sequencing. It was noted by the authors that analyses of patient blood samples could not be reproduced owing to sample limitations. Immune responses induced by the vaccine were seen in approximately 93% of patients across multiple MHC alleles. Pseudoprogression seemed to be unrelated to changes in the top peripheral T cell clonotypes found by TCRB sequencing.

Trimming removed 3 bases from V and 5 bases from J, leaving 11 bases between the germline ends. Sequences GTSNPN (CDR1) and SVGIG (CDR2) are obtained from the germline V gene (reference sequence). From its cysteine to its phenylalanine, the CDR3 spans 12 amino acids. Only CDR3 DNA is held: 36 bases, read in frame from base 1. Libraries were prepared through the immunoSEQ multiplex PCR assay. Following the manufacturer's protocol, the hsTCRB Kit was used to amplify rearranged TCR beta chain sequences. Sequencing of TCRB libraries was carried out on an Illumina MiSeq. In the paper's pipeline: The proprietary platform of the kit vendor was used for demultiplexing, trimming and gene mapping. Imported from immuneACCESS, the table was reduced by TCRdb to in-frame sequences with V and J called. These copies leave out some clones; in studies compared against another copy, an unresolved V gene accounts for under half, and the cause of the remainder is not known. The V and J calls and the clone size are those of that table, but D and trimming were determined from the DNA. The table for this sample lists tens of thousands of clones; approximately 80% of them were counted only once. The ten top clones hold 3% to 4% of the sample.

Recombination connected TRBV30 to TRBJ2-7; the D region possibly corresponds to TRBD1 (6 bases align). The sequence derives from a man aged 30-40 years with glioma. The sample here was PBMCs, taken from a glioma patient whose treatment included an IDH1 peptide vaccine. CDR3 reads: CAWRAGTNEQYF. The nucleotide sequence is given as TGTGCCTGGAGGGCCGGGACAAACGAGCAGTACTTC.